These 16 T cell receptor beta chains originate from one sample sequenced in a study of T cells expressing NK-cell markers (dated by TCRdb to 2018 to 2021). The library relied on 5' RACE. TCRdb records Illumina HiSeq 2000 as the sequencer. Once TCRdb had reprocessed the reads, it stored one entry per CDR3 protein sequence and supplied no DNA. This sample's table contains 120,000 to 150,000 distinct CDR3 sequences. Approximately 12% of the sample goes to the ten largest clones. Sequencing input: blood T cells: a sorted CD56 or NKG2C T cell subset, CD4+ or CD8+ T cells, or bulk PBMC T cells (not recorded which). The source of these receptors is a man younger than 35 in good health. Donor details come from another sample of the same person, matched by shared clones.

This chain connects TRBV7-6 to TRBJ2-1; the D call of TRBD1 rests on TCRdb alone, since no DNA is present to check it. Germline V CDR1 and CDR2: SGHVS, FNYEAQ. There are 15 residues in the CDR3. CDR3 protein: CASSERTGRDNEQFF.

The genes are TRBV7-9 and TRBJ2-7. The length of the CDR3 is 13 residues. Germline V gene lookup returns CDR1 SEHNR and CDR2 FQNEAQ (reference sequence). The CDR3 here is CASSPRLGNEQYF.

J is TRBJ2-1 and V is TRBV7-9; as DNA is missing, the TRBD2 call by TCRdb cannot be tested. The germline V gene has CDR1 SEHNR and CDR2 FQNEAQ (reference sequence). This CDR3 spans 15 amino acids. CDR3 amino acids: CASSETSGLYNEQFF.

The rearrangement joins TRBV14 to TRBJ2-2; absent DNA, TCRdb's TRBD2 call cannot be checked. CDR1 and CDR2 (germline): SGHDN, FVKESK. The CDR3 totals 18 residues. The CDR3 loop is CASSQVLWAPSNTGELFF.

This CDR3 is CATSSGSTGELFF. The chain has TRBV15 and TRBJ2-2. This CDR3 contains 13 residues. From germline, CDR1 is LNHNV and CDR2 YYDKDF (reference sequence). Based on the CDR3 plus reference TRBV15 and TRBJ2-2, the full variable domain is DAMVIQNPRYQVTQFGKPVTLSCSQTLNHNVMYWYQQKSSQAPKLLFHYYDKDFNNEADTPDNFQSRRPNTSFCFLDIRSPGLGDTAMYLCATSSGSTGELFFGEGSRLTVL.

V gene TRBV3-1 combines with J gene TRBJ2-1; TCRdb's D call of TRBD1 is untestable without DNA. Per the germline V gene, CDR1 is LGHDT and CDR2 is YNNKEL (reference sequence). This CDR3 comprises 14 residues. This CDR3 reads CASSRTPGGNEQFF.

The gene calls are TRBV5-1 and TRBJ2-1; TCRdb's assignment of TRBD2 cannot be checked, as there is no DNA. Looked up from germline, CDR1 is SGHRS and CDR2 is YFSETQ. The CDR3 covers 17 residues. The CDR3 sequence: CASSSSGLGILANEQFF.

The chain uses TRBV7-2 and TRBJ2-7; TCRdb indicates TRBD1, and absent DNA this call remains unverified. This CDR3 has 12 amino acids. Germline CDR1 and CDR2: SGHTA and FQGNSA. CDR3 amino acids: CASSSPTALKYF.

The chain recombines TRBV29-1 with TRBJ1-1; TCRdb reports TRBD1, a call that lacks DNA to check it against. The germline CDR1 and CDR2 sequences are SQVTM and ANQGSEA. The CDR3 is made up of 12 amino acids. This CDR3 is CSVDTGSAEAFF. Full variable domain (rest looked up from reference TRBV29-1 and TRBJ1-1): SAVISQKPSRDICQRGTSLTIQCQVDSQVTMMFWYRQQPGQSLTLIATANQGSEATYESGFVIDKFPISRPNLTFSTLTVSNMSPEDSSIYLCSVDTGSAEAFFGQGTRLTVV.

The chain employs TRBV28 and TRBJ2-3; TCRdb lists TRBD2, though no DNA is available to test this call. The germline CDR1 and CDR2 sequences are MDHEN and SYDVKM. This CDR3 is built from 14 residues. The CDR3: CASSPTRVTDTQYF.

V usage is TRBV15 and J usage is TRBJ2-3; TCRdb's assignment of TRBD2 cannot be checked, as there is no DNA. This CDR3 is 18 amino acids long. CDR1 and CDR2 from the germline V gene are LNHNV and YYDKDF (reference sequence). CDR3 sequence reads: CATSSRSSGSRHTDTQYF.

The chain uses TRBV6-5 and TRBJ1-2; lacking DNA, the TRBD1 call made by TCRdb goes unchecked. The CDR3 is 15 amino acids. Germline assignment: CDR1 MNHEY and CDR2 SVGAGI. The CDR3 sequence: CASSYSTGGNYGYTF.

The rearrangement uses TRBV7-9 and TRBJ2-1; TCRdb gives TRBD2 as the D gene, but with no DNA this cannot be confirmed. The CDR3 consists of 13 residues. Germline-derived CDR1 and CDR2 are SEHNR and FQNEAQ (reference sequence). The CDR3 protein is CASSPAGRAEQFF.

This sequence joins TRBV2 and TRBJ2-2; with no DNA, the TCRdb D assignment of TRBD1 cannot be verified. The CDR3 length is 15 residues. Germline CDR1 and CDR2: SNHLY and FYNNEI. The CDR3 is CASRTTGWGTGELFF.

The chain employs TRBV12-3 or TRBV12-4 and TRBJ2-2; TCRdb's D call of TRBD2 is untestable without DNA. The CDR3 is 18 amino acids. CDR3 region: CASSPGTSGSVRTGELFF.

This sequence joins TRBV7-9 and TRBJ1-1; TCRdb's D call, TRBD1, is unchecked because there is no DNA. The V gene's germline CDR1 is SEHNR and CDR2 FQNEAQ (reference sequence). The CDR3 consists of 20 residues. The chain's CDR3 is CASSPRPVGRAPRMNTEAFF.